At least ten counts were recorded for the clone carrying this T cell receptor beta chain. Its antigen is undetermined. The TCR alpha and TCR beta cDNA libraries, bearing sample barcodes and UMIs, were generated by 5'RACE using constant-segment primers. MiXCR, run by TCRdb on the 5' RACE reads, gives a single entry per CDR3 protein. The sample lists some 31,000 distinct CDR3 sequences; 10% to 15% were seen once. The sample originates from a study of T-cell memory formation after mild COVID-19. As for the study in general: Clusters of TCRs were largely donor specific.

The CDR3 has 15 residues. With V trimmed by 5 bases and J by 5 bases, 9 bases remained unmatched. In germline, CDR1 is SGDLS, CDR2 YYNGEE. Whole-study results and caveats: That cross-reactive memory joined was suggested by some responding clones appearing in pre-infection memory. Among clones peaking at day 37 in the second wave, SARS-CoV-2 specificity remained unconfirmed.

Sequenced sample: PBMCs or a T cell subset sorted from them (not recorded which). This receptor was identified in an adult woman who had mild COVID-19 (a few samples of this study predate the infection). Cell type and time point are not known. The chain employs TRBV9 and TRBJ1-4; 7 bases are a match to TRBD1. CDR3 region: CASSPTGTANEKLFF. The CDR3, as DNA: TGTGCCAGCAGTCCTACCGGGACAGCGAATGAAAAACTGTTTTTT.